Listed below are T cell receptor beta chains from one sample, sequenced in a study of blood T cell repertoires in COVID-19. The data were produced by immunoSEQ multiplex PCR, yet TCRdb's version contains in-frame clones alone and is incomplete. The repertoire includes a few hundred thousand clones, roughly 84% of them detected once, and 3.6% sits in the top ten. Sequenced sample: peripheral blood. These receptors all come from a woman of 80 years or more with acute or convalescent COVID-19. The CDR3 runs from the conserved cysteine through the conserved F or W. D genes are given only for firm matches. Some rows mark clone size as missing; the rest say once, few, many or name a class of expanded clone.

j_call | v_call | d_call | clone_size | cdr3_aa | cdr3_nt
TRBJ1-2 | TRBV7-2 | TRBD1 | . | CASSLVSGTANYGYTF | TGTGCCAGCAGCTTAGTTTCTGGGACAGCTAACTATGGCTACACCTTC
TRBJ1-5 | TRBV19 | TRBD1 | . | CASIIRQGARNQPQHF | TGTGCCAGTATTATAAGACAGGGGGCTCGCAATCAGCCCCAGCATTTT
TRBJ2-2 | TRBV4-2 | . | . | CASSSSVGGGELFF | TGTGCCAGCAGCTCAAGTGTAGGGGGCGGGGAGCTGTTTTTT
TRBJ2-2 | TRBV27 | TRBD1 | once | CASSPRTGEVTGELFF | TGTGCCAGCAGTCCAAGGACAGGGGAGGTCACCGGGGAGCTGTTTTTT
TRBJ2-4 | TRBV6-2/TRBV6-3 | . | . | CASSYLFEGAKNIQYF | TGTGCCAGCAGTTATCTATTTGAGGGTGCCAAAAACATTCAGTACTTC
TRBJ2-1 | TRBV5-4 | TRBD1 | . | CASSPLTGGFYNEQFF | TGTGCCAGCAGCCCGCTGACAGGGGGATTCTACAATGAGCAGTTCTTC
TRBJ1-2 | TRBV7-9 | TRBD1 | once | CASSLVQGVTYGYTF | TGTGCCAGCAGCTTAGTTCAGGGGGTGACCTATGGCTACACCTTC
TRBJ1-3 | TRBV4-2 | . | many | CASSQSPRGGTGNTIYF | TGTGCCAGCAGCCAATCCCCACGGGGGGGAACTGGAAACACCATATATTTT
TRBJ1-1 | TRBV9 | . | . | CASSPPGIRGEAFF | TGTGCCAGCAGCCCACCCGGGATCCGGGGTGAAGCTTTCTTT
TRBJ2-1 | TRBV18 | TRBD2 | . | CASSQREGLYNEQFF | TGTGCCAGCTCCCAGCGGGAGGGACTCTACAATGAGCAGTTCTTC
TRBJ1-4 | TRBV4-2 | TRBD1 | . | CASSQGDREKLFF | TGTGCCAGCAGCCAAGGGGACAGGGAAAAACTGTTTTTT
TRBJ1-1 | TRBV4-2 | . | . | CASSLTPGGDTEAFF | TGTGCCAGCAGCCTCACACCGGGGGGAGACACTGAAGCTTTCTTT
TRBJ1-2 | TRBV19 | . | . | CASSIEGGDAYGYTF | TGTGCCAGTAGTATTGAGGGAGGGGATGCCTATGGCTACACCTTC
TRBJ2-5 | TRBV5-1 | TRBD2 | . | CASAPGGNPETQYF | TGCGCCAGTGCGCCGGGGGGGAACCCAGAGACCCAGTACTTC
TRBJ1-2 | TRBV7-2 | . | few | CASSLVGAGIDGYTF | TGTGCCAGCAGCTTAGTGGGGGCAGGGATCGACGGCTACACCTTC
TRBJ1-6 | TRBV7-2 | . | . | CASSLDAEKRSYNSPLHF | TGTGCCAGCAGCTTAGATGCAGAAAAGAGGTCCTATAATTCACCCCTCCACTTT
TRBJ2-7 | TRBV6-2/TRBV6-3 | TRBD2 | . | CASSLLAGDPNEQYF | TGTGCCAGCAGTTTACTAGCGGGGGACCCCAACGAGCAGTACTTC
TRBJ1-5 | TRBV19 | . | . | CATGTPDQPQHF | TGTGCCACCGGGACTCCAGATCAGCCCCAGCATTTT
TRBJ1-1 | TRBV7-6 | . | . | CASSLTGLTEAFF | TGTGCCAGCAGCTTAACAGGGTTAACTGAAGCTTTCTTT
TRBJ1-1 | TRBV20-1 | . | . | CSASEQGEATEAFF | TGCAGTGCTAGTGAACAGGGAGAGGCCACTGAAGCTTTCTTT
TRBJ1-4 | TRBV9 | TRBD1 | . | CASSVGQGLTNEKLFF | TGTGCCAGCAGCGTAGGACAGGGGCTGACTAATGAAAAACTGTTTTTT
TRBJ1-1 | TRBV12-3/TRBV12-4 | . | few | CASSQRTNTEAFF | TGTGCCAGCAGCCAGCGGACGAACACTGAAGCTTTCTTT
TRBJ1-1 | TRBV25-1 | TRBD1 | many | CASSSRGHTEAFF | TGTGCCAGCAGTTCCAGGGGGCACACTGAAGCTTTCTTT
TRBJ1-4 | TRBV4-1 | . | . | CASSQDSTDNEKLFF | TGCGCCAGCAGCCAAGACAGTACCGATAATGAAAAACTGTTTTTT
TRBJ1-1 | TRBV6-5 | . | . | CATLGRGNTEAFF | TGTGCTACCCTAGGTCGGGGGAACACTGAAGCTTTCTTT
TRBJ2-7 | TRBV7-6 | TRBD2 | . | CASSQRLAGSYEQYF | TGTGCCAGCAGCCAACGACTAGCGGGGTCCTACGAGCAGTACTTC
TRBJ1-1 | TRBV2 | TRBD1 | . | CASSESKGARNMNTEAFF | TGTGCCAGCAGTGAAAGTAAGGGGGCCCGGAACATGAACACTGAAGCTTTCTTT